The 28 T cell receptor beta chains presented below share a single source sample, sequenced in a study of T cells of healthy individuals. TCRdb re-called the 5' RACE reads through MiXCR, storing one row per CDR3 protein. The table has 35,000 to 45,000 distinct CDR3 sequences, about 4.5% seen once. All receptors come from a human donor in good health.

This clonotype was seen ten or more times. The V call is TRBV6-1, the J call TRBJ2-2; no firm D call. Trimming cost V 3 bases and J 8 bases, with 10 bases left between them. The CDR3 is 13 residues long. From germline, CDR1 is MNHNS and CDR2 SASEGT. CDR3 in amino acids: CASSDQTRGELFF. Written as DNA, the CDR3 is TGTGCCAGCAGTGATCAAACCAGGGGGGAGCTGTTTTTT.

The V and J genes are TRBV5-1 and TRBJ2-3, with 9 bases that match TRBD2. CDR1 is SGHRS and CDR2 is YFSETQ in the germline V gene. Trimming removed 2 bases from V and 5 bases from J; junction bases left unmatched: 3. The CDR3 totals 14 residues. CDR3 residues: CASSLGGREDTQYF. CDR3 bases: TGCGCCAGCAGCTTAGGCGGGAGGGAAGATACGCAGTATTTT.

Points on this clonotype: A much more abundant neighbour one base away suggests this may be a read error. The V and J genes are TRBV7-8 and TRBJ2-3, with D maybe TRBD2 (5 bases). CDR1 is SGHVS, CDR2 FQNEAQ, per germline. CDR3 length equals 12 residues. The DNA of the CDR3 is TGTGCCAGCAGCTTAGGGGGAGATAAGCAGTATTTT. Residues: CASSLGGDKQYF.

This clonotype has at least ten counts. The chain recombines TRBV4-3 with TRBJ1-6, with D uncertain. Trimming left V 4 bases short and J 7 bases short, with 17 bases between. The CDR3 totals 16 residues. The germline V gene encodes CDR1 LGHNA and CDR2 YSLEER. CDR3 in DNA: TGCGCCAGCAGCCGGTTTATGGCGACGGGCAATTCACCCCTCCACTTT. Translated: CASSRFMATGNSPLHF.

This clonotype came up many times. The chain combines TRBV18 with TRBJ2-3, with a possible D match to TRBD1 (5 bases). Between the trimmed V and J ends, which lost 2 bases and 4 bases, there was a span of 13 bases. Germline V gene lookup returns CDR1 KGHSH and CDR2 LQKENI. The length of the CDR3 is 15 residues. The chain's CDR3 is CASSPSFQGSDTQYF. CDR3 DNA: TGTGCCAGCTCACCATCCTTTCAGGGCTCAGATACGCAGTATTTT.

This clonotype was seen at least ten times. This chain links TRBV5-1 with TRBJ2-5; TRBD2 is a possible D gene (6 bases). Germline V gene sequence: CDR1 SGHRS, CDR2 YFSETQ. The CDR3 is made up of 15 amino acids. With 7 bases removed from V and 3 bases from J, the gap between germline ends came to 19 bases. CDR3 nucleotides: TGCGCCAGCCGATCGTTCCCGGGGGTAAAAGAGACCCAGTACTTC. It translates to CASRSFPGVKETQYF.

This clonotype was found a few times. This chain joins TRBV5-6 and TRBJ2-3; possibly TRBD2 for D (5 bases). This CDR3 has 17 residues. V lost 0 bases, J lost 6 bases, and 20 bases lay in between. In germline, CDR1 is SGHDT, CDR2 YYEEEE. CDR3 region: CASSLVRTGRSQDTQYF. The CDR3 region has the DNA TGTGCCAGCAGCTTGGTACGGACTGGGCGGTCTCAGGATACGCAGTATTTT.

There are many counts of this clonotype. This CDR3 is CASRPTGESEQFF. The CDR3 coding sequence is TGTGCCAGCAGGCCTACAGGGGAGAGCGAGCAGTTCTTC. The rearrangement links TRBV6-6 to TRBJ2-1, with 7 nucleotides matching TRBD1. The CDR3 has 13 residues. The junction had 9 bases not matched to a gene; V was cut back by 6 bases and J by 10 bases. The germline gives CDR1 MNHNY, CDR2 SVGAGI (reference sequence).

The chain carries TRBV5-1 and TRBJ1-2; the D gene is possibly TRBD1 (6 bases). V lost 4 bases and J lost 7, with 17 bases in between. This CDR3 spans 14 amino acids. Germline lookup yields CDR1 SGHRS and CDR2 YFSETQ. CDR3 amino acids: CASSPELQGSGYTF. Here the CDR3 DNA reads TGCGCCAGCAGCCCAGAACTACAGGGCTCTGGCTACACCTTC.

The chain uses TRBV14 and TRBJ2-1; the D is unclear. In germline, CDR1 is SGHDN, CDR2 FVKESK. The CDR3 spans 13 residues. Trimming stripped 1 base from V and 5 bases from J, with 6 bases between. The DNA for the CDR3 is TGTGCCAGCAGCCAAGGGTACAACAATGAGCAGTTCTTC. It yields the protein CASSQGYNNEQFF.

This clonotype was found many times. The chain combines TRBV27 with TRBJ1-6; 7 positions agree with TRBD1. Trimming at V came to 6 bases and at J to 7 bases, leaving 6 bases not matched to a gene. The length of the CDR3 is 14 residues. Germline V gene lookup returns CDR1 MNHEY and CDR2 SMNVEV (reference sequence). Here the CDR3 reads CASRIQGSNSPLHF. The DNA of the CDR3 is TGTGCCAGCAGAATACAGGGGAGCAATTCACCCCTCCACTTT.

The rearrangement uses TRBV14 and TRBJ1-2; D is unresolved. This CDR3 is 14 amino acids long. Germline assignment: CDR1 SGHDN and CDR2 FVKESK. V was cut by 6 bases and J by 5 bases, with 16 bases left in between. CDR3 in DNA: TGTGCCAGCAGTCCCCCGGATGGTTTTTATGGCTACACCTTC. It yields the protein CASSPPDGFYGYTF.

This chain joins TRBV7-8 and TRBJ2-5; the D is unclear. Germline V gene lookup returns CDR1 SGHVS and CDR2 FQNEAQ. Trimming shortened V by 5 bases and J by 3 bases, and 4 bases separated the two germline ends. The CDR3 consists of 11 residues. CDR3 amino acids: CASSVKETQYF. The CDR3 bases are TGTGCCAGCAGCGTTAAAGAGACCCAGTACTTC.

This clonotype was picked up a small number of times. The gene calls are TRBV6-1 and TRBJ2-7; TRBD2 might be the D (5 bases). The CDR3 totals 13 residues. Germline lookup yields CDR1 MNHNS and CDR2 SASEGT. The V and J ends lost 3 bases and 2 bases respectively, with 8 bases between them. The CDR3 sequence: CASSETTTYEQYF. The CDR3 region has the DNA TGTGCCAGCAGTGAGACGACTACCTACGAGCAGTACTTC.

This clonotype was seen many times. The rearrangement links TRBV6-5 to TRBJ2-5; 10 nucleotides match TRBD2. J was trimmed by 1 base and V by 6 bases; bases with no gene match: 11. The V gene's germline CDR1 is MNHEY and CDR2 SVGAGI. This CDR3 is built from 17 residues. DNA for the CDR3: TGTGCCAGCAGCCGTCGAAGAGCGGGGGGGCCCCAAGAGACCCAGTACTTC. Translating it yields CASSRRRAGGPQETQYF.

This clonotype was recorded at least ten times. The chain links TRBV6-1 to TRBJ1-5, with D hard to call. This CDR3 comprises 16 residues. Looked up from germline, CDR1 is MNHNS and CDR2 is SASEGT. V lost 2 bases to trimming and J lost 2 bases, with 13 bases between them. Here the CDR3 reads CASSENGSDGNQPQHF. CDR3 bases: TGTGCCAGCAGTGAAAACGGAAGTGATGGCAATCAGCCCCAGCATTTT.

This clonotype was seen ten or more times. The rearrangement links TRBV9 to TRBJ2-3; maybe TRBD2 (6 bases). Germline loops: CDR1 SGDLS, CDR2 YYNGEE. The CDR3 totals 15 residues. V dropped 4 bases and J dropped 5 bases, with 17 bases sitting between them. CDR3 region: CASSPGVNRGDTQYF. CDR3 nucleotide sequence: TGTGCCAGCAGCCCGGGGGTCAATCGAGGAGATACGCAGTATTTT.

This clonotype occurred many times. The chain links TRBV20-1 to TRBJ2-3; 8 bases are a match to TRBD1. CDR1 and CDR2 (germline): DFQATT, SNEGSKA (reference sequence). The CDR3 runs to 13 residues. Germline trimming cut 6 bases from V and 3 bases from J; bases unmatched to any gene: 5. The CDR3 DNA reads TGCAGTGCCACCAGGGGGCGGACAGATACGCAGTATTTT. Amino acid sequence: CSATRGRTDTQYF.

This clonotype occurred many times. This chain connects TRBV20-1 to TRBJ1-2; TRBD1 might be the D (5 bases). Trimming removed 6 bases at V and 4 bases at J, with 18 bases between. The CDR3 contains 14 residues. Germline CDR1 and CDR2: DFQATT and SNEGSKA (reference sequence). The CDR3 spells CSATRDSGGYGYTF. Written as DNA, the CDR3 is TGCAGTGCAACCCGGGACTCCGGCGGCTATGGCTACACCTTC.

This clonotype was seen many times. The CDR3 coding sequence is TGTGCCAGCAGTTTAGGGGCAAGCTATGGCTACACCTTC. Protein product: CASSLGASYGYTF. The chain employs TRBV12-3 or TRBV12-4 and TRBJ1-2, with D unclear. V was trimmed by 1 base and J by 4 bases, leaving 7 bases between them. This CDR3 comprises 13 residues.

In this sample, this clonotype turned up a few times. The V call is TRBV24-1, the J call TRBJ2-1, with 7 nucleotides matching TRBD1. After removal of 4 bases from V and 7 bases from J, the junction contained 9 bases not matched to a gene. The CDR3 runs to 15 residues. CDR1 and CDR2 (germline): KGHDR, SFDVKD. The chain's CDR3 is CATSESGTEPNEQFF. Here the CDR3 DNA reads TGTGCCACCAGTGAGTCCGGGACAGAGCCGAATGAGCAGTTCTTC.

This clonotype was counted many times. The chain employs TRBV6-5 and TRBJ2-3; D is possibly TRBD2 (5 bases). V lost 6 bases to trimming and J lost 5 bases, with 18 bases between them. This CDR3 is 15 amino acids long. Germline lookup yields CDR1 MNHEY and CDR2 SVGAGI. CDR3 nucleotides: TGTGCCAGCAGCCGCCTCTTCGCGGGTGAAGATACGCAGTATTTT. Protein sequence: CASSRLFAGEDTQYF.

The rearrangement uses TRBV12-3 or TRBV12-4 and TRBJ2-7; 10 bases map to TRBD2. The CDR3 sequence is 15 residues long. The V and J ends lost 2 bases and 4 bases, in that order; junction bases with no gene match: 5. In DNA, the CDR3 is TGTGCCAGCAGTTTAATAGCGGGAGGAAAATACGAGCAGTACTTC. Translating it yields CASSLIAGGKYEQYF.

CDR3 nucleotides: TGTGCCAGCAGTGATTTGGGTATCCTGTCGGGCGTCAATCAGCCCCAGCATTTT. Its translation: CASSDLGILSGVNQPQHF. The chain recombines TRBV6-2 or TRBV6-3 with TRBJ1-5; D remains unclear. Germline loops: CDR1 MNHEY, CDR2 SVGEGT. This CDR3 spans 18 amino acids. V was cut by 5 bases and J by 3 bases, with 23 bases left in between.

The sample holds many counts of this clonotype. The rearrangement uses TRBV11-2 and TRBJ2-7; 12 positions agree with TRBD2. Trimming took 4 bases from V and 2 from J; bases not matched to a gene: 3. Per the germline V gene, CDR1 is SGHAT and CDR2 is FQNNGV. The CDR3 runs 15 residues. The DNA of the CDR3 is TGTGCCAGCAGCTGGACTAGCGGGACCACCTACGAGCAGTACTTC. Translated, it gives CASSWTSGTTYEQYF.

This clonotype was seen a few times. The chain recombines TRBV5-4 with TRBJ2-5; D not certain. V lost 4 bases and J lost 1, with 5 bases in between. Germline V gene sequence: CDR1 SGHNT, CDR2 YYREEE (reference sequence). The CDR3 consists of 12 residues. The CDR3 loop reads CASSKAQETQYF. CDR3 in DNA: TGTGCCAGCAGCAAGGCCCAAGAGACCCAGTACTTC.

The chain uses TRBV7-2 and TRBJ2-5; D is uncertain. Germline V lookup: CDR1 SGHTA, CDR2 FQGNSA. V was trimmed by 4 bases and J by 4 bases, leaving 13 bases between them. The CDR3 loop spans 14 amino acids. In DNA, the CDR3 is TGTGCCAGCAGCTCCCCAGTCCTCGCAGAGACCCAGTACTTC. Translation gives CASSSPVLAETQYF.

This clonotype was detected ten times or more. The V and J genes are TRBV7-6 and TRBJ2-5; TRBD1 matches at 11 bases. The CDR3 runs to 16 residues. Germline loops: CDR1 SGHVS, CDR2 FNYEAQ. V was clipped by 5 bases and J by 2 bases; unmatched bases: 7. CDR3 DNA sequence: TGTGCCAGCAGCCCTGGACAGGGGGCTACGCAAGAGACCCAGTACTTC. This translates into CASSPGQGATQETQYF. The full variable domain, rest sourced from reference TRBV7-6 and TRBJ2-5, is GAGVSQSPRYKVTKRGQDVALRCDPISGHVSLYWYRQALGQGPEFLTYFNYEAQQDKSGLPNDRFSAERPEGSISTLTIQRTEQRDSAMYRCASSPGQGATQETQYFGPGTRLLVL.